One and the same sample provided the 5 T cell receptor beta chains below, sequenced in a study of cytomegalovirus exposure and HLA in healthy donors. PCR was performed using 60 Vbeta and 13 Jbeta primers. Data came from immunoSEQ multiplex PCR; TCRdb stores just in-frame clones and leaves some out. Altogether 100,000 or so clones are present, approximately 76% being singletons, with the ten largest covering 4.1%. Sequenced material: PBMCs. Source of these receptors: a man aged 35 to 55 in good health and CMV-seronegative.

J is TRBJ2-4 and V is TRBV4-3; no clear D. V lost 0 bases to trimming and J lost 1 base, with 16 bases between them. The CDR3 loop spans 18 amino acids. The germline V gene encodes CDR1 LGHNA and CDR2 YSLEER. CDR3 sequence: CASSQESPLEVAKNIQYF. DNA for the CDR3: TGCGCCAGCAGCCAAGAATCCCCGTTAGAGGTGGCCAAAAACATTCAGTACTTC.

V and J are TRBV28 and TRBJ2-3, with TRBD2 matching 8 bases. The CDR3 is 16 residues long. The V gene end was trimmed by 1 base and the J gene end by 0 bases; junction bases not matched to a gene: 3. Germline V CDR1 and CDR2: MDHEN, SYDVKM. DNA for the CDR3: TGTGCCAGCAGTTTATCATCTAGCGGGAGCACAGATACGCAGTATTTT. The encoded protein is CASSLSSSGSTDTQYF.

This clone was seen more than once but under ten times. J is TRBJ2-7 and V is TRBV11-2; D is ambiguous. The CDR3 is 14 amino acids. Trimming took 1 base from V and 3 from J, leaving 10 bases between them. In germline, CDR1 is SGHAT, CDR2 FQNNGV. CDR3: CASSLAGSYYEQYV. The CDR3 nucleotides read TGTGCCAGCAGCTTAGCCGGCAGCTACTACGAGCAGTACGTC.

The chain employs TRBV7-2 and TRBJ1-5, with D possibly TRBD1 on 6 matching bases. The V and J ends lost 2 bases and 8 bases respectively, with 16 bases between them. There are 15 residues in the CDR3. CDR1 SGHTA and CDR2 FQGNSA come from the germline V gene. CDR3 residues: CASSLLGRGYEPQHF. DNA of the CDR3: TGTGCCAGCAGCTTATTAGGCAGGGGCTACGAGCCCCAGCATTTT.

The V call is TRBV18, the J call TRBJ1-5; D is uncertain. Germline-derived CDR1 and CDR2 are KGHSH and LQKENI. This CDR3 has 15 residues. V was pared by 2 bases and J by 4 bases, with 12 bases between. The CDR3 DNA sequence: TGTGCCAGCTCACCAGACGCGGGTTCAAATCAGCCCCAGCATTTT. This codes for CASSPDAGSNQPQHF.